The 5 T cell receptor beta chains reported below all come from one sample, sequenced in a study of T cells in Graves' hyperthyroidism and ophthalmopathy. RNA transcripts were the template for amplifying TCR beta CDR3 regions. With the HTBI primer set, the TCR CDR3 went through a first round of RT-PCR. Using its own MiXCR run on the multiplex PCR reads, TCRdb lists one record per CDR3 protein. The sample contains 300,000 to 450,000 distinct CDR3 sequences, about 14% of which appear only once. The sample consisted of blood. The receptors stem from a woman aged 25 to 39 with Graves' ophthalmopathy.

In this sample, this clonotype turned up many times. This rearrangement joins TRBV15 to TRBJ2-1; D is ambiguous. In germline, CDR1 is LNHNV, CDR2 YYDKDF (reference sequence). The CDR3 covers 16 residues. V lost 0 bases, J lost 0 bases, and 9 bases lay in between. The CDR3 DNA is TGTGCCACCAGCAGAGATCCCACGAGCTCCTACAATGAGCAGTTCTTC. This gives the protein CATSRDPTSSYNEQFF. The entire variable domain, with the rest obtained from reference TRBV15 and TRBJ2-1, is as follows: DAMVIQNPRYQVTQFGKPVTLSCSQTLNHNVMYWYQQKSSQAPKLLFHYYDKDFNNEADTPDNFQSRRPNTSFCFLDIRSPGLGDTAMYLCATSRDPTSSYNEQFFGPGTRLTVL.

This clonotype was seen many times. V usage is TRBV20-1 and J usage is TRBJ1-4, with D maybe TRBD1 (5 bases). The germline V gene has CDR1 DFQATT and CDR2 SNEGSKA (reference sequence). The CDR3 runs 14 residues. V dropped 0 bases and J dropped 6 bases, with 11 bases sitting between them. CDR3 sequence reads: CSARDPGVDEKLFF. The CDR3 DNA sequence: TGCAGTGCTAGAGATCCGGGGGTTGATGAAAAACTGTTTTTT.

This clonotype was seen many times. The chain joins TRBV9 to TRBJ2-1, with D perhaps TRBD1 (5 bases). Germline V CDR1 and CDR2: SGDLS, YYNGEE. CDR3 length equals 14 residues. V lost 5 bases and J 2 bases, leaving 11 bases between the germline ends. This CDR3 is CASSQGSTYNEQFF. CDR3 sequence (DNA): TGTGCCAGCAGTCAGGGTTCTACCTACAATGAGCAGTTCTTC.

The chain carries TRBV20-1 and TRBJ2-3; 10 bases agree with TRBD2. Germline V gives CDR1 DFQATT, CDR2 SNEGSKA (reference sequence). This CDR3 comprises 18 residues. Germline trimming cut 3 bases from V and 2 bases from J; bases unmatched to any gene: 14. CDR3 in DNA: TGCAGTGCTAGCAACCCCCTAGCGGGGGCCCTTATCACAGATACGCAGTATTTT. Protein sequence: CSASNPLAGALITDTQYF.

The rearrangement joins TRBV5-6 to TRBJ1-2, with a possible D match to TRBD1 (6 bases). Germline V gives CDR1 SGHDT, CDR2 YYEEEE. This CDR3 comprises 13 residues. Trimming pared 9 bases from V and 3 bases from J, leaving 15 bases between. CDR3 sequence: CATSAGQYYGYTF. The CDR3 nucleotides are TGTGCCACTTCCGCCGGACAGTACTATGGCTACACCTTC.